This T cell receptor (beta chain) was obtained from a study of cytomegalovirus exposure and HLA in healthy donors. Study as a whole: From HLA-typed donors, an early data release held tens of millions of unique TCRs. Findings and caveats of the study: Diagnosis of cytomegalovirus status made by the classifier reportedly showed high specificity and sensitivity. A few V segments could not be told apart, such as TRBV6-2 and TRBV6-3, and were left out.

As concerns this clone: Its specificity is unknown.

CDR3 size: 16 residues. CDR1 is SGHAT, CDR2 FQNNGV, per germline. V dropped 3 bases and J dropped 0; count of bases not matched to a gene: 0. Researchers ran the PCR with 60 Vbeta and 13 Jbeta primers. Profiling relied on immunoSEQ multiplex PCR, and the TCRdb table lists in-frame clones only, not all of them. The sample lists about 160,000 clones; roughly 80% were seen once. The study sampled nominally healthy donors, though unrecorded immune exposures were likely. The V gene is TRBV11-2, the J gene TRBJ2-3, with 13 bases fitting TRBD2. This receptor was taken from a male donor in good health and CMV-seronegative. Input material: PBMCs. The CDR3 DNA sequence: TGTGCCAGCAGCTTGGGACTAGCGGGGAGCACAGATACGCAGTATTTT. It translates to CASSLGLAGSTDTQYF.